This T cell receptor (beta chain) is drawn from a study of T cell changes during pregnancy in multiple sclerosis. Generated by immunoSEQ multiplex PCR, the TCRdb table keeps only in-frame clones and is missing some. The sample contains under 80,000 clones, roughly 87% of which appear only once. This CDR3 contains 13 residues. J is TRBJ1-2 and V is TRBV1; the table names TRBD1, a call not compared with the DNA. TRBV1 is shown as a pseudogene. The TCR sequence derives from a female donor with multiple sclerosis, enrolled in a pregnancy study. The sample was peripheral blood, taken in the first trimester of pregnancy. CDR3 coding DNA: TGCACCAGCAAGGCAAGACAATCCTATGGCTACACCTTC. This encodes CTSKARQSYGYTF.